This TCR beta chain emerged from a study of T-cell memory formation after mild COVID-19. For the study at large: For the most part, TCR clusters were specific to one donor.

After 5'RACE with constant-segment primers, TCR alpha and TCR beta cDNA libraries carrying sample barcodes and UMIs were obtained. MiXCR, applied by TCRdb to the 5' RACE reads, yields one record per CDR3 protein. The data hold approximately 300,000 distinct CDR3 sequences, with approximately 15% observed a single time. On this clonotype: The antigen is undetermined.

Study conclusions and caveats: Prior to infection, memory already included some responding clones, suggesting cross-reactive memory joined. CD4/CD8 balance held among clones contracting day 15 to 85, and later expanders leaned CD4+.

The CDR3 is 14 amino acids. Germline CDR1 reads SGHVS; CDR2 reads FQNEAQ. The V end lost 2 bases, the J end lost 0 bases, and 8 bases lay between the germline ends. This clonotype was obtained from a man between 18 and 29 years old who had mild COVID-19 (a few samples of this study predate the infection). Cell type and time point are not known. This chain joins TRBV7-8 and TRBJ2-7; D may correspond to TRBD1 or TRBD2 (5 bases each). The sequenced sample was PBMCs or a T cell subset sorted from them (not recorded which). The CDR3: CASSLRGNSYEQYF. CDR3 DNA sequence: TGTGCCAGCAGCTTACGGGGCAACTCCTACGAGCAGTACTTC.